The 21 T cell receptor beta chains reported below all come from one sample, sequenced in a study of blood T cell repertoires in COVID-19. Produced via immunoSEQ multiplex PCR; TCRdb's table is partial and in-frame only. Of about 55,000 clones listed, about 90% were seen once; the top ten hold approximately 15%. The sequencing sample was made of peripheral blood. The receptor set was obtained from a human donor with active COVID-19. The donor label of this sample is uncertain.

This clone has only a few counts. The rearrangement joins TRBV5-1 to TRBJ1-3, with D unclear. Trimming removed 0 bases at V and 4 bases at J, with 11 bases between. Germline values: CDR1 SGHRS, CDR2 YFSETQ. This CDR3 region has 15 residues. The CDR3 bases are TGCGCCAGCAGCTTGGATGGCGGTTTCGGAAACACCATATATTTT. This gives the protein CASSLDGGFGNTIYF. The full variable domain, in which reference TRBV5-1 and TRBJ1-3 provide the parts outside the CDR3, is KAGVTQTPRYLIKTRGQQVTLSCSPISGHRSVSWYQQTPGQGLQFLFEYFSETQRNKGNFPGRFSGRQFSNSRSEMNVSTLELGDSALYLCASSLDGGFGNTIYFGEGSWLTVV.

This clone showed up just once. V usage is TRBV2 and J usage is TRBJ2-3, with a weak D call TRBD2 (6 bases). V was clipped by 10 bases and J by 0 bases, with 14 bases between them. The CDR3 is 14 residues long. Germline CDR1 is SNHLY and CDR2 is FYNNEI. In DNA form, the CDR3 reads TGTGCCACCCGGGTGGAGGGTAGCACAGATACGCAGTATTTT. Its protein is CATRVEGSTDTQYF. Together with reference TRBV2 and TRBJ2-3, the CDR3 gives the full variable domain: EPEVTQTPSHQVTQMGQEVILRCVPISNHLYFYWYRQILGQKVEFLVSFYNNEISEKSEIFDDQFSVERPDGSNFTLKIRSTKLEDSAMYFCATRVEGSTDTQYFGPGTRLTVL.

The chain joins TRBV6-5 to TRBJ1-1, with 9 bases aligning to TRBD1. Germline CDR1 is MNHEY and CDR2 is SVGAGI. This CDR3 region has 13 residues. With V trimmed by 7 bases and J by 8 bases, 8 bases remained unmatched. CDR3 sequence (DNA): TGTGCCAGCACCCCTGGACAGGGGTTAGAAGCTTTCTTT. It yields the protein CASTPGQGLEAFF.

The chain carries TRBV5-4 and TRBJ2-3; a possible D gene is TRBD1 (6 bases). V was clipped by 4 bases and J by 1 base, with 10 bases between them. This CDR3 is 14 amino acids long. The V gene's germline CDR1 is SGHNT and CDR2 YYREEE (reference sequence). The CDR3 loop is CASSLGQRTDTQYF. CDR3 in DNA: TGTGCCAGCAGCCTGGGACAACGCACAGATACGCAGTATTTT.

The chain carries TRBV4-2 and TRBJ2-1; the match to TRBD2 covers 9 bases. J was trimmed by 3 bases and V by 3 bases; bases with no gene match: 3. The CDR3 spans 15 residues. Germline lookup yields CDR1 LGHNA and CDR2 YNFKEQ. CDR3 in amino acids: CASSHAGGHYNEQFF. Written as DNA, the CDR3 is TGTGCCAGCAGCCACGCGGGGGGGCACTACAATGAGCAGTTCTTC.

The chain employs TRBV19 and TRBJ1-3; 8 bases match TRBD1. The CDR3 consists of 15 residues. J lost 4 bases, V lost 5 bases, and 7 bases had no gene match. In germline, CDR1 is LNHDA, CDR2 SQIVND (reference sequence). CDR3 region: CASSPDRGGGNTIYF. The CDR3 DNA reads TGTGCCAGTAGTCCCGACAGGGGCGGAGGAAACACCATATATTTT.

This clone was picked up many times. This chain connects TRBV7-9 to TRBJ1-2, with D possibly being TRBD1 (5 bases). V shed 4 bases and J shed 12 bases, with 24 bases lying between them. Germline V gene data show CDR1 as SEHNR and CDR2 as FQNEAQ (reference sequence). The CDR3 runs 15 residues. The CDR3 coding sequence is TGTGCCAGCAGCTACGCTTATAGAAACAGGCGTTATCACACCTTC. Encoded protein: CASSYAYRNRRYHTF.

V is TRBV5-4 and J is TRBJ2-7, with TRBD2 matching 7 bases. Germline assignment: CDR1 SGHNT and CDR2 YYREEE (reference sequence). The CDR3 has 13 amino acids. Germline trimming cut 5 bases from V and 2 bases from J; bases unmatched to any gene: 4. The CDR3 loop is CASSLGGTYEQYF. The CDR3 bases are TGTGCCAGCAGTCTGGGGGGGACCTACGAGCAGTACTTC.

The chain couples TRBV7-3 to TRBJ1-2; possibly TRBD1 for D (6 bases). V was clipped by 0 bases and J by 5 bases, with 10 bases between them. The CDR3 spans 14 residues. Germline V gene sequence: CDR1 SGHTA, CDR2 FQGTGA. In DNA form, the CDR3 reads TGTGCCAGCAGCTTAACGGCGACAGGTTATGGCTACACCTTC. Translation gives CASSLTATGYGYTF.

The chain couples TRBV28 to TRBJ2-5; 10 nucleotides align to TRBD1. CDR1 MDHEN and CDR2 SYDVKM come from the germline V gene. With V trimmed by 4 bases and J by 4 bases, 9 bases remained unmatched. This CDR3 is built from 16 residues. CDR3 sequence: CASSYLSWTGGETQYF. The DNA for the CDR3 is TGTGCCAGCAGTTACCTGAGCTGGACAGGGGGAGAGACCCAGTACTTC.

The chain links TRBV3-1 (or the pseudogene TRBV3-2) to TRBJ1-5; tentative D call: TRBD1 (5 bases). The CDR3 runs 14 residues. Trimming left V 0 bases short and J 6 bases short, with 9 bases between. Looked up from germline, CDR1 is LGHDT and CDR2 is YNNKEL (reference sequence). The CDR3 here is CASSQEWGGQPQHF. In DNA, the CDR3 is TGTGCCAGCAGCCAAGAGTGGGGCGGTCAGCCCCAGCATTTT.

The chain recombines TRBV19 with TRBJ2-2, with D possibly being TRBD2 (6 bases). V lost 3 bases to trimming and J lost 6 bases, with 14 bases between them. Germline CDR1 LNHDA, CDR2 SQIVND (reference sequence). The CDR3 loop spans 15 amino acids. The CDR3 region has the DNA TGTGCCAGTAGTATTTACCTTGGAGGGTCCGGGGAGCTGTTTTTT. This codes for CASSIYLGGSGELFF.

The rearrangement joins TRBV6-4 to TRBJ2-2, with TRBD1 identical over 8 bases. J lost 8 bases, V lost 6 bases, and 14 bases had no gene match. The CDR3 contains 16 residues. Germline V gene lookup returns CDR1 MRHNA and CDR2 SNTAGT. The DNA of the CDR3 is TGTGCCAGCAGAGCTTCCGGGACAGGCTCGTATGGGGAGCTGTTTTTT. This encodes CASRASGTGSYGELFF.

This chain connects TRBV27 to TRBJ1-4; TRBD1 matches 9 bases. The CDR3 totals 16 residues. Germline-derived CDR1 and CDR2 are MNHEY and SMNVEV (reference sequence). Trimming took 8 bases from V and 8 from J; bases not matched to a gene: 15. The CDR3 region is CASGAPRGQGKEKLFF. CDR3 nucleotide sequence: TGTGCCAGCGGGGCGCCGAGGGGACAGGGAAAGGAAAAACTGTTTTTT.

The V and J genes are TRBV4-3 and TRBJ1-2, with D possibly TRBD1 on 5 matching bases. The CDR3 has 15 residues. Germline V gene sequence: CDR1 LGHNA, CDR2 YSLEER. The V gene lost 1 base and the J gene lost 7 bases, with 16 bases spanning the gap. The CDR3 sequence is CASSQVGAGTAGYTF. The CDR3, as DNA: TGCGCCAGCAGCCAAGTCGGGGCGGGAACTGCTGGCTACACCTTC.

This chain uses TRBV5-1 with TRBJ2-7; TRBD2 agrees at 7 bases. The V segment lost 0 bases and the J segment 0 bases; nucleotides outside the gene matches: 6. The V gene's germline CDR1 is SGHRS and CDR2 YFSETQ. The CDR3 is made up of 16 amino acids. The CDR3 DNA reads TGCGCCAGCAGCTTGGACGTGGGAGGGGACTCCTACGAGCAGTACTTC. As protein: CASSLDVGGDSYEQYF.

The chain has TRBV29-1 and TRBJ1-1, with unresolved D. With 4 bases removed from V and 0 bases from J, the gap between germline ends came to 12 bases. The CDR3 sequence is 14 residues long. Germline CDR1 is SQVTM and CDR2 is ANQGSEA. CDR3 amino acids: CSVVDGLMNTEAFF. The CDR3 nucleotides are TGCAGCGTTGTTGATGGCCTCATGAACACTGAAGCTTTCTTT. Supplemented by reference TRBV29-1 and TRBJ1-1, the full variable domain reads SAVISQKPSRDICQRGTSLTIQCQVDSQVTMMFWYRQQPGQSLTLIATANQGSEATYESGFVIDKFPISRPNLTFSTLTVSNMSPEDSSIYLCSVVDGLMNTEAFFGQGTRLTVV.

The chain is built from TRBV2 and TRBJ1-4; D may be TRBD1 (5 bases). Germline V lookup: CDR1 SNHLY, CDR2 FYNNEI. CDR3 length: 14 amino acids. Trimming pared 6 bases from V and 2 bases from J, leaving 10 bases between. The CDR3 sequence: CASRGASTNEKLFF. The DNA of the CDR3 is TGTGCCAGCAGAGGGGCGTCGACTAATGAAAAACTGTTTTTT. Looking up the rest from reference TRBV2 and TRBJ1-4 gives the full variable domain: EPEVTQTPSHQVTQMGQEVILRCVPISNHLYFYWYRQILGQKVEFLVSFYNNEISEKSEIFDDQFSVERPDGSNFTLKIRSTKLEDSAMYFCASRGASTNEKLFFGSGTQLSVL.

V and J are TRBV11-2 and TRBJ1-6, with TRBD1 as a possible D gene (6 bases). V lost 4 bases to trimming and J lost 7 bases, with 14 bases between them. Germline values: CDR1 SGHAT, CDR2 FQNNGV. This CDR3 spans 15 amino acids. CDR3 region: CASSYREGGNSPLHF. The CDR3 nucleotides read TGTGCCAGCAGCTACCGGGAGGGGGGGAATTCACCCCTCCACTTT. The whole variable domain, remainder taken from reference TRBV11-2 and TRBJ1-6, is EAGVAQSPRYKIIEKRQSVAFWCNPISGHATLYWYQQILGQGPKLLIQFQNNGVVDDSQLPKDRFSAERLKGVDSTLKIQPAKLEDSAVYLCASSYREGGNSPLHFGNGTRLTVT.

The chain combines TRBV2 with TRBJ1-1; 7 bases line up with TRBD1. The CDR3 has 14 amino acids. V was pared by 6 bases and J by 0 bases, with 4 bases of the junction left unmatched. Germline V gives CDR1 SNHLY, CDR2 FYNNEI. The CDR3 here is CASRLQGMNTEAFF. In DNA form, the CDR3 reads TGTGCCAGCAGATTACAGGGGATGAACACTGAAGCTTTCTTT.

The CDR3 coding sequence is TGTGCCAGCAGCTTAGGATCGGTCGTGTTAGATACGCAGTATTTT. Translating gives CASSLGSVVLDTQYF. The chain links TRBV7-2 to TRBJ2-3; D is uncertain. The V and J ends lost 1 base and 5 bases respectively, with 13 bases between them. There are 15 residues in the CDR3. The germline V gene has CDR1 SGHTA and CDR2 FQGNSA.